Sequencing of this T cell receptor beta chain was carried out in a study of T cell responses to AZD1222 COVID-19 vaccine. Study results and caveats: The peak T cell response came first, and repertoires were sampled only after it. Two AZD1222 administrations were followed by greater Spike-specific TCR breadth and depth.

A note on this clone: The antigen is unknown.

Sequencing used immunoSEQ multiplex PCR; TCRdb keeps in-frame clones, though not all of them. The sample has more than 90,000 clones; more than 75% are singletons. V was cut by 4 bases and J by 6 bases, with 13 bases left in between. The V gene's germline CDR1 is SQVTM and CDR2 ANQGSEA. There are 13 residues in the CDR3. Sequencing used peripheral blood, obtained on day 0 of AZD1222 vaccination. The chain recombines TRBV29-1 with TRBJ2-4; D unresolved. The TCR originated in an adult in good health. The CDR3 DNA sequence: TGCAGCGTTGTAACAGAGAACATAAACATTCAGTACTTC. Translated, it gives CSVVTENINIQYF.